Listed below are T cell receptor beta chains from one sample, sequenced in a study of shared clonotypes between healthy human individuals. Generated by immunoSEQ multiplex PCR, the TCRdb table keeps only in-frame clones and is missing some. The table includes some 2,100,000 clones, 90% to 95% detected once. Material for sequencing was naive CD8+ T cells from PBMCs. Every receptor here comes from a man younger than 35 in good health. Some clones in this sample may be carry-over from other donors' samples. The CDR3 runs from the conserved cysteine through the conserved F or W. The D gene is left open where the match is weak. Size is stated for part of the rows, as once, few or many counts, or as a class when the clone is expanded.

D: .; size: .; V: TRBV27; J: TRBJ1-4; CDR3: CASRSGGAGEKLFF; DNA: TGTGCCAGCAGATCCGGTGGGGCTGGAGAAAAACTGTTTTTT
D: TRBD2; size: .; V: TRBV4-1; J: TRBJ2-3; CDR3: CASSLLAGGAPDTQYF; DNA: TGCGCCAGCAGCCTACTAGCGGGAGGTGCTCCAGATACGCAGTATTTT
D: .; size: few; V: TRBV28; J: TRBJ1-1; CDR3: CASTYTDSPYTEAFF; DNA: TGTGCCAGCACCTACACCGACAGTCCCTACACTGAAGCTTTCTTT
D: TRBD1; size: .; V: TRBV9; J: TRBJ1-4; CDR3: CASSATGRHEKLFF; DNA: TGTGCCAGCAGCGCGACAGGGAGGCATGAAAAACTGTTTTTT
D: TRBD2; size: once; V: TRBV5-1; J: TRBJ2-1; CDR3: CASSWSLAGGRSSYNEQFF; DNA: TGCGCCAGCAGCTGGAGCTTAGCGGGAGGGAGGAGCTCCTACAATGAGCAGTTCTTC
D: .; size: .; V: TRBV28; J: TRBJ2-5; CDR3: CASSLMWQGQETQYF; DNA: TGTGCCAGCAGTTTAATGTGGCAGGGACAAGAGACCCAGTACTTC
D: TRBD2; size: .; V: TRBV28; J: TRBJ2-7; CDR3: CASSLAGGAYEQYF; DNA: TGTGCCAGCAGTTTAGCGGGAGGGGCGTACGAGCAGTACTTC
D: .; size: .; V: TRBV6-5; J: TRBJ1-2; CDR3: CASSFSGAGQVLGYTF; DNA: TGTGCCAGCAGTTTCTCAGGAGCTGGGCAAGTCTTGGGCTACACCTTC
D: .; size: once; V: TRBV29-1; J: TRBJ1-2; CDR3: CSVSDRTRGYTF; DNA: TGCAGCGTTTCCGACAGGACGAGAGGCTACACCTTC
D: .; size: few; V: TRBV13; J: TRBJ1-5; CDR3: CASSINGDSNQPQHF; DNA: TGTGCCAGCAGTATTAACGGTGATAGCAATCAGCCCCAGCATTTT
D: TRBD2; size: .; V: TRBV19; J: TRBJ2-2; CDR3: CASLPRREKAGELFF; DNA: TGTGCCAGTCTTCCCCGGCGGGAGAAGGCCGGGGAGCTGTTTTTT